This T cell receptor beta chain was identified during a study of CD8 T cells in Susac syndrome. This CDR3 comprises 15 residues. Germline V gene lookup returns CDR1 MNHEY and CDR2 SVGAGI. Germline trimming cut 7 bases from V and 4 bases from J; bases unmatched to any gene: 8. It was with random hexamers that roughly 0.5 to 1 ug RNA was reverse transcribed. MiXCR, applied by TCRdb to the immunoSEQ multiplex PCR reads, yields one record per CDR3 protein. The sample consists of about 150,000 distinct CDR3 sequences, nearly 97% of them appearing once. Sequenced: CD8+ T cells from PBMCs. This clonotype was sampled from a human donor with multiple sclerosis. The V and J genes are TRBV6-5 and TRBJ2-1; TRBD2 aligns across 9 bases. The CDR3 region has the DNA TGTGCCAGCACGCGGCGGGGGGGGCCATACAATGAGCAGTTCTTC. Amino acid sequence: CASTRRGGPYNEQFF.